The next 15 T cell receptor beta chains were all read from a single sample in a study of shared clonotypes between healthy human individuals. Naive CD8 cells were CD45RO-negative, positively selected for CCR7, excluding terminally differentiated effector memory CD45RA+ cells. Here immunoSEQ multiplex PCR was the method, and the copy in TCRdb shows in-frame clones only, minus some. This sample carries approximately 1.9 million clones, 85% to 95% of them seen once, and the ten largest clones take around 1.7%. Sequencing was carried out using naive CD8+ T cells from PBMCs. Every receptor here comes from a young man in good health. Some clones in this sample may be carry-over from other donors' samples.

The chain has TRBV29-1 and TRBJ2-2, with D possibly being TRBD2 (5 bases). CDR1 and CDR2 (germline): SQVTM, ANQGSEA. The CDR3 runs to 12 residues. V was clipped by 5 bases and J by 6 bases, with 10 bases between them. The CDR3 DNA follows: TGCAGCGTTTACGGGATGGCCGGGGAGCTGTTTTTT. It encodes CSVYGMAGELFF.

J is TRBJ2-1 and V is TRBV19; D possibly uses TRBD1 or TRBD2 (5 bases each). The CDR3 is 13 amino acids. Germline V gene data show CDR1 as LNHDA and CDR2 as SQIVND (reference sequence). The V end was cut by 5 bases, the J end by 6 bases, with 11 bases between. The CDR3 coding sequence is TGTGCCAGTAGTCCCGGGGCAGTCAATGAGCAGTTCTTC. Protein: CASSPGAVNEQFF.

J is TRBJ2-3 and V is TRBV5-6; D may correspond to TRBD1 or TRBD2 (6 bases each). V shed 4 bases and J shed 2 bases, with 14 bases lying between them. Germline CDR1 reads SGHDT; CDR2 reads YYEEEE. The length of the CDR3 is 15 residues. CDR3 coding DNA: TGTGCCAGCAGCCCCGAGGGGGGTTTCACAGATACGCAGTATTTT. This codes for CASSPEGGFTDTQYF.

The chain joins TRBV6-5 to TRBJ1-1, with 7 bases fitting TRBD1. V was clipped by 6 bases and J by 5 bases; unmatched bases: 9. The CDR3 spans 14 residues. Germline V CDR1 and CDR2: MNHEY, SVGAGI. CDR3 nucleotide sequence: TGTGCCAGCAGACCCTGGCAGGGGGAGACTGAAGCTTTCTTT. Its protein is CASRPWQGETEAFF.

This sequence joins TRBV2 and TRBJ2-7; TRBD1 agrees at 7 bases. Trimming took 6 bases from V and 3 from J; bases not matched to a gene: 8. This CDR3 comprises 14 residues. The germline V gene encodes CDR1 SNHLY and CDR2 FYNNEI. CDR3 sequence: CASRGTDSFYEQYF. CDR3 nucleotide sequence: TGTGCCAGCAGGGGGACAGACTCATTCTACGAGCAGTACTTC.

The chain recombines TRBV29-1 with TRBJ1-5; TRBD1 is a possible D gene (5 bases). V lost 1 base and J lost 7, with 14 bases in between. Per the germline V gene, CDR1 is SQVTM and CDR2 is ANQGSEA. The CDR3 sequence is 14 residues long. The CDR3 DNA reads as TGCAGCGTTGAAGGCAGAAACAACAGGCAGCCCCAGCATTTT. It translates to CSVEGRNNRQPQHF.

The chain has TRBV11-2 and TRBJ2-5; no clear D. In germline, CDR1 is SGHAT, CDR2 FQNNGV. The V end was cut by 2 bases, the J end by 0 bases, with 4 bases between. The CDR3 length is 13 residues. In DNA form, the CDR3 reads TGTGCCAGCAGCTTACCTAACCAAGAGACCCAGTACTTC. It codes for CASSLPNQETQYF. The entire variable domain, with the rest obtained from reference TRBV11-2 and TRBJ2-5, is as follows: EAGVAQSPRYKIIEKRQSVAFWCNPISGHATLYWYQQILGQGPKLLIQFQNNGVVDDSQLPKDRFSAERLKGVDSTLKIQPAKLEDSAVYLCASSLPNQETQYFGPGTRLLVL.

Worth noting for this clone: The same CDR3 can be traced to other DNA sequences in this sample. This CDR3 is CASSMGRYNEQFF. CDR3 in DNA: TGTGCCAGTAGTATGGGACGGTACAATGAGCAGTTCTTC. This sequence joins TRBV19 and TRBJ2-1; either TRBD1 or TRBD2 may supply D (5 bases each). Germline CDR1 reads LNHDA; CDR2 reads SQIVND (reference sequence). The CDR3 has 13 residues. Trimming pared 3 bases from V and 4 bases from J, leaving 7 bases between. The variable domain in full, completed from reference TRBV19 and TRBJ2-1, reads DGGITQSPKYLFRKEGQNVTLSCEQNLNHDAMYWYRQDPGQGLRLIYYSQIVNDFQKGDIAEGYSVSREKKESFPLTVTSAQKNPTAFYLCASSMGRYNEQFFGPGTRLTVL.

This clone was picked up one time. The chain combines TRBV29-1 with TRBJ2-2; 9 nucleotides agree with TRBD2. The CDR3 covers 16 residues. Germline CDR1 reads SQVTM; CDR2 reads ANQGSEA. V was clipped by 2 bases and J by 0 bases; unmatched bases: 4. As DNA, the CDR3 is TGCAGCGTTGAACGCCTAGCGGGGTCGAACACCGGGGAGCTGTTTTTT. Translation gives CSVERLAGSNTGELFF.

This clone was seen a single time. The CDR3, as DNA: TGTGCCATCAGTGACCCGAGGCGGGAGGCGCGATACGAGCAGTACTTC. Encoded protein: CAISDPRREARYEQYF. The chain recombines TRBV10-3 with TRBJ2-7, with 8 bases lining up with TRBD2. V was pared by 3 bases and J by 4 bases, with 11 bases of the junction left unmatched. The CDR3 is 16 amino acids. The germline V gene has CDR1 ENHRY and CDR2 SYGVKD.

The genes are TRBV27 and TRBJ2-1; D is unresolved. Germline loops: CDR1 MNHEY, CDR2 SMNVEV (reference sequence). V lost 7 bases and J 3 bases, leaving 4 bases between the germline ends. The CDR3 loop spans 11 amino acids. CDR3 bases: TGTGCCAGCATCCACTACAATGAGCAGTTCTTC. It yields the protein CASIHYNEQFF.

The chain joins TRBV7-9 to TRBJ2-7; 8 positions match TRBD1. The J segment lost 0 bases and the V segment lost 5 bases, leaving 3 bases of the junction unmatched. There are 14 residues in the CDR3. Per germline, CDR1 SEHNR and CDR2 FQNEAQ (reference sequence). The DNA of the CDR3 is TGTGCCAGCAGCCCGACAGGGGACTCCTACGAGCAGTACTTC. Translated: CASSPTGDSYEQYF.

The chain recombines TRBV7-8 with TRBJ1-1; the match to TRBD1 covers 7 bases. V shed 3 bases, J shed 4 bases, and the junction held 5 bases outside the gene matches. Germline V gives CDR1 SGHVS, CDR2 FQNEAQ. The CDR3 length is 14 residues. CDR3 bases: TGTGCCAGCAGCTTTCCAGGGGGAGGCACTGAAGCTTTCTTT. Translation gives CASSFPGGGTEAFF. Complete variable domain (other parts from reference TRBV7-8 and TRBJ1-1): GAGVSQSPRYKVAKRGQDVALRCDPISGHVSLFWYQQALGQGPEFLTYFQNEAQLDKSGLPSDRFFAERPEGSVSTLKIQRTQQEDSAVYLCASSFPGGGTEAFFGQGTRLTVV.

This clone was recorded a few times. V gene TRBV2 combines with J gene TRBJ1-1; D is unresolved. V was shortened by 2 bases and J by 7 bases, with 14 bases between the two germline ends. There are 14 residues in the CDR3. Looked up from germline, CDR1 is SNHLY and CDR2 is FYNNEI. The CDR3, as DNA: TGTGCCAGCAGTGAACGGCACAATGTTCGTGAAGCTTTCTTT. It translates to CASSERHNVREAFF.

The rearrangement uses TRBV6-5 and TRBJ1-2; 7 bases map to TRBD1. CDR1 and CDR2 from the germline V gene are MNHEY and SVGAGI. This CDR3 contains 16 residues. Unmatched junction bases numbered 12, after V lost 4 bases and J lost 4 bases. CDR3 DNA sequence: TGTGCCAGCAGTTTACCCGGGACAGCTACTTTCTATGGCTACACCTTC. It encodes CASSLPGTATFYGYTF.